The 6 T cell receptor beta chains below were found in one sample sequenced in a study of blood T cell repertoires in COVID-19. Produced via immunoSEQ multiplex PCR; TCRdb's table is partial and in-frame only. Of around 97,000 clones in the sample, approximately 84% were seen once. The sequenced sample consisted of peripheral blood. These receptor sequences come from a man in his 70s with acute or convalescent COVID-19.

The chain is built from TRBV28 and TRBJ1-6, with TRBD1 identical over 7 bases. The junction had 9 bases not matched to a gene; V was cut back by 6 bases and J by 7 bases. This CDR3 is built from 15 residues. Looked up from germline, CDR1 is MDHEN and CDR2 is SYDVKM. DNA of the CDR3: TGTGCCAGCAGCGAGACCGGGACAGCCAATTCACCCCTCCACTTT. Encoded protein: CASSETGTANSPLHF.

The chain employs TRBV6-1 and TRBJ1-1, with D possibly matching TRBD1 (6 bases). CDR3 length equals 14 residues. V was pared by 2 bases and J by 4 bases, with 11 bases between. Germline V gene sequence: CDR1 MNHNS, CDR2 SASEGT. The CDR3, as DNA: TGTGCCAGCAGTGAATCTACCAGGGGCACTGAAGCTTTCTTT. Its translation: CASSESTRGTEAFF.

This clone was observed a single time. The CDR3 DNA sequence: TGTGCCAGCACCCAGTCGGGCCAAGAGACCCAGTACTTC. It is translated as CASTQSGQETQYF. V gene TRBV12-3 or TRBV12-4 combines with J gene TRBJ2-5; unclear D gene. With 7 bases removed from V and 1 base from J, the gap between germline ends came to 10 bases. This CDR3 spans 13 amino acids.

This chain uses TRBV9 with TRBJ2-2; TRBD2 agrees at 10 bases. This CDR3 is 16 amino acids long. Losses at the gene ends were 3 bases for V and 4 bases for J; bases not matched to a gene: 6. Germline lookup yields CDR1 SGDLS and CDR2 YYNGEE. CDR3 sequence reads: CASSALAGASTGELFF. CDR3 nucleotides: TGTGCCAGCAGCGCCCTAGCGGGGGCCTCCACCGGGGAGCTGTTTTTT.

This rearrangement joins TRBV7-3 to TRBJ1-2; a possible D gene is TRBD1 (5 bases). The germline V gene encodes CDR1 SGHTA and CDR2 FQGTGA. The CDR3 contains 13 residues. V was cut by 3 bases and J by 8 bases, with 13 bases left in between. CDR3 nucleotides: TGTGCCAGCAGCTTGCTGGACACGTCCGGCTACACCTTC. The encoded protein is CASSLLDTSGYTF. The complete variable domain, with remaining parts taken from reference TRBV7-3 and TRBJ1-2, reads GAGVSQTPSNKVTEKGKYVELRCDPISGHTALYWYRQSLGQGPEFLIYFQGTGAADDSGLPNDRFFAVRPEGSVSTLKIQRTERGDSAVYLCASSLLDTSGYTFGSGTRLTVV.

This clone was detected a few times. DNA of the CDR3: TGTGCCAGCAGCTCAAGGACTAGCGGGAGGGTCGGGACGGTTGAGCAGTTCTTC. This gives the protein CASSSRTSGRVGTVEQFF. The V gene is TRBV9, the J gene TRBJ2-1; 15 bases fit TRBD2. The CDR3 extends over 18 amino acids. V lost 4 bases to trimming and J lost 9 bases; unmatched junction nucleotides: 14. Germline CDR1 is SGDLS and CDR2 is YYNGEE.